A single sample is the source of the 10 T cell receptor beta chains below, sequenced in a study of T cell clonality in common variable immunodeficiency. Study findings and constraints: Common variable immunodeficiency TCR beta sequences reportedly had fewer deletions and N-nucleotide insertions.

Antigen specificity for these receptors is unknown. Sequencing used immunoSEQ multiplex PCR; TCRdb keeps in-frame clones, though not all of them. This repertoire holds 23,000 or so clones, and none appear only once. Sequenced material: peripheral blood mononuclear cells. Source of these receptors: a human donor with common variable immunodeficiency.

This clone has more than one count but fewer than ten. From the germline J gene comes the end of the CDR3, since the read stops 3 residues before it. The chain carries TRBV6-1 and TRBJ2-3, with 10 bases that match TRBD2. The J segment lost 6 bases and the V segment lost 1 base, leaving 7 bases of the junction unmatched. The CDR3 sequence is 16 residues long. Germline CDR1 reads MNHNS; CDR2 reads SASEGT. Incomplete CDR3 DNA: TGTGCCAGCAGTGAAGAGGCTAGCGGGAGTTTCGATACG. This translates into CASSEEASGSFDT. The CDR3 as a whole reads CASSEEASGSFDTQYF.

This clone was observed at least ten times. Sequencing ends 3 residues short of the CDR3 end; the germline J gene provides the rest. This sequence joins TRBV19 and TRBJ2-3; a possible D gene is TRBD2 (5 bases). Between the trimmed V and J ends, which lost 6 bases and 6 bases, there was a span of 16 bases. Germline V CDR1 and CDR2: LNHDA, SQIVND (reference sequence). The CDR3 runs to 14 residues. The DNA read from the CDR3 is TGTGCCAGTAGGGATTCGACCCGCGGGGATACG. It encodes CASRDSTRGDT. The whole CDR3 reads CASRDSTRGDTQYF.

CDR3 DNA, as far as it was read: TGTGCCTCTCACCACGGGGGGGCTAACTATGGC. It yields the protein CASHHGGANYG. The whole CDR3 region reads CASHHGGANYGYTF. The chain links TRBV2 to TRBJ1-2, with D possibly matching TRBD1 (5 bases). From the germline J gene comes the end of the CDR3, since the read stops 3 residues before it. CDR3 length: 14 amino acids. Trimming cost V 11 bases and J 0 bases, with 16 bases left between them. Looked up from germline, CDR1 is SNHLY and CDR2 is FYNNEI.

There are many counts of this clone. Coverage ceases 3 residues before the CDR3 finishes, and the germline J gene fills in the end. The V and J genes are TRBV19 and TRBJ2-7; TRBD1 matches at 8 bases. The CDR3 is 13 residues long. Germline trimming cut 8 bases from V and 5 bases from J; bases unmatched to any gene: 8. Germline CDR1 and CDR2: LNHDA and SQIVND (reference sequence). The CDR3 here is CASGGQDEDEQYF. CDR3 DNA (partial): TGTGCCAGTGGGGGACAGGACGAGGACGAG.

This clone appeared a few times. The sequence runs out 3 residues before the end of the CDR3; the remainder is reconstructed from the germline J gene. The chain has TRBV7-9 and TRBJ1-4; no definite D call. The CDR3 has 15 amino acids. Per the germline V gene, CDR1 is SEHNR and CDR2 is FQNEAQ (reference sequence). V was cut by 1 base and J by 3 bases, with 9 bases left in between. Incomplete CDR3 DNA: TGTGCCAGCAGCTTAGGGGCAGGTTCTAATGAAAAA. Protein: CASSLGAGSNEK. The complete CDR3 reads CASSLGAGSNEKLFF.

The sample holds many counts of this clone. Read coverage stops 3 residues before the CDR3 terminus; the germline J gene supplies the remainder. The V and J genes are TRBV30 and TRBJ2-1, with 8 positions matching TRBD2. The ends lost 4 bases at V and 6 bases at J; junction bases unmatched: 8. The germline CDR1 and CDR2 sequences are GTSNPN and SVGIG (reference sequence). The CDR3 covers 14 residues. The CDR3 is CAWTRGGGANEQFF. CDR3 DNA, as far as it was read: TGTGCCTGGACCCGGGGGGGCGGTGCCAATGAG. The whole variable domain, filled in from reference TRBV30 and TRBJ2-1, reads SQTIHQWPATLVQPVGSPLSLECTVEGTSNPNLYWYRQAAGRGLQLLFYSVGIGQISSEVPQNLSASRPQDRQFILSSKKLLLSDSGFYLCAWTRGGGANEQFFGPGTRLTVL.

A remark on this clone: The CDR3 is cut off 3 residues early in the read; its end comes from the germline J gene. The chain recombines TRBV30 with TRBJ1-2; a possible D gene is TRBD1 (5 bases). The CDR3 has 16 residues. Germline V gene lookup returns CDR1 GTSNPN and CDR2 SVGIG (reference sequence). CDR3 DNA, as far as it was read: TGTGCCTGGAGTGCCCCCATCAGTGGGGGGTATAGGGGC. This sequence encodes CAWSAPISGGYRG. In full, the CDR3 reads CAWSAPISGGYRGYTF.

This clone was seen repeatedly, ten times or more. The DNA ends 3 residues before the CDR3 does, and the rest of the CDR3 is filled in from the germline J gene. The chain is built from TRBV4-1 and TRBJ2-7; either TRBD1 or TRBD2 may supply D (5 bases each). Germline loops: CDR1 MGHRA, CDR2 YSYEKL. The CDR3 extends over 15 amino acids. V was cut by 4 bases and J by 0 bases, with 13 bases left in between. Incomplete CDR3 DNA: TGCGCCAGCAGCCGCACTTCAGGGAGCTCCTACGAG. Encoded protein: CASSRTSGSSYE. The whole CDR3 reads CASSRTSGSSYEQYF.

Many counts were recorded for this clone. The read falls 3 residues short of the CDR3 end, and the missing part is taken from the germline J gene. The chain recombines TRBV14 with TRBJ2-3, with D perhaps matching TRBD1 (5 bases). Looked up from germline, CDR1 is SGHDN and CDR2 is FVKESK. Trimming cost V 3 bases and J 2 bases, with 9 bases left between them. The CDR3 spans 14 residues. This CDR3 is CASSHREITDTQYF. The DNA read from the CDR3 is TGTGCCAGCAGCCACAGGGAAATCACAGATACG.

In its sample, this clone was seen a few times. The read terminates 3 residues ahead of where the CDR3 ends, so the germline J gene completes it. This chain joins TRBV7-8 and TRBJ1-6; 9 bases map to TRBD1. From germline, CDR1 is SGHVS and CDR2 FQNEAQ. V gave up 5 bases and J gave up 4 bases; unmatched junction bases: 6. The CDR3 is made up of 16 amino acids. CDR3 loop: CASSPGTGTYNSPLHF. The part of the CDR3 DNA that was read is TGTGCCAGCAGCCCGGGGACAGGGACTTATAATTCACCC. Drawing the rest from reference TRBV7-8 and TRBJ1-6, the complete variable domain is GAGVSQSPRYKVAKRGQDVALRCDPISGHVSLFWYQQALGQGPEFLTYFQNEAQLDKSGLPSDRFFAERPEGSVSTLKIQRTQQEDSAVYLCASSPGTGTYNSPLHFGNGTRLTVT.